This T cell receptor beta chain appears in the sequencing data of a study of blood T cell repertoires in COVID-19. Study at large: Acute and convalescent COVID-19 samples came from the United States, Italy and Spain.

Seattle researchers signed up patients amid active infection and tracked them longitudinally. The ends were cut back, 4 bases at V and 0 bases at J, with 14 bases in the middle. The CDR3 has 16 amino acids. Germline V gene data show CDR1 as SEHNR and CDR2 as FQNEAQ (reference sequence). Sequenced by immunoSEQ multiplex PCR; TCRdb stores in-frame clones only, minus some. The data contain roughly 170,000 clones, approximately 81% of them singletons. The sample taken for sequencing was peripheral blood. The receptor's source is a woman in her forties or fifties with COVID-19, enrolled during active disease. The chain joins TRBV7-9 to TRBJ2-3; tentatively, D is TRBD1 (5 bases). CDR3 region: CASSSRTSHSTDTQYF. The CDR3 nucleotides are TGTGCCAGCAGCTCCCGGACATCCCACAGCACAGATACGCAGTATTTT. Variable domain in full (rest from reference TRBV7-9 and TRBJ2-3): DTGVSQNPRHKITKRGQNVTFRCDPISEHNRLYWYRQTLGQGPEFLTYFQNEAQLEKSRLLSDRFSAERPKGSFSTLEIQRTEQGDSAMYLCASSSRTSHSTDTQYFGPGTRLTVL.